One and the same sample provided the 18 T cell receptor beta chains below, sequenced in a study of Graves' ophthalmopathy and Graves' hyperthyroidism. As the template, RNA transcripts were used to amplify TCR beta CDR3 regions. First-round RT-PCR employed HTBI primers, with a second-round multiplex PCR after it. TCRdb re-analysed the multiplex PCR reads in MiXCR, keeping a single row per CDR3 protein. The sample includes about 700,000 distinct CDR3 sequences, approximately 39% of them seen just once. The sample was peripheral blood. These receptors were obtained from an adult man with Graves' ophthalmopathy.

There are many counts of this clonotype. V gene TRBV5-1 combines with J gene TRBJ2-2; D remains unclear. Per germline, CDR1 SGHRS and CDR2 YFSETQ. The CDR3 has 13 amino acids. V was cut by 3 bases and J by 2 bases, with 5 bases left in between. CDR3 sequence: CASSSKNTGELFF. CDR3 bases: TGCGCCAGCAGCTCTAAAAACACCGGGGAGCTGTTTTTT.

This clonotype occurred once. The chain employs TRBV7-9 and TRBJ2-7; D possibly corresponds to TRBD2 (7 bases). In germline, CDR1 is SEHNR, CDR2 FQNEAQ (reference sequence). The CDR3 contains 12 residues. V dropped 4 bases and J dropped 8 bases, with 12 bases sitting between them. The CDR3 DNA is TGTGCCAGCAGCTCCGGGGGGCCCCAGCAGTACTTC. This sequence encodes CASSSGGPQQYF.

The chain couples TRBV5-1 to TRBJ1-2; unclear D gene. The germline gives CDR1 SGHRS, CDR2 YFSETQ. This CDR3 region has 15 residues. The V and J ends lost 0 bases and 4 bases respectively, with 13 bases between them. CDR3 in DNA: TGCGCCAGCAGCTTGGCTGTAGGAGGTGGCTATGGCTACACCTTC. It translates to CASSLAVGGGYGYTF.

The rearrangement uses TRBV4-2 and TRBJ2-7; 9 nucleotides match TRBD2. The CDR3 is made up of 14 amino acids. Germline V lookup: CDR1 LGHNA, CDR2 YNFKEQ. The V gene end was trimmed by 6 bases and the J gene end by 3 bases; junction bases not matched to a gene: 6. CDR3 sequence: CASRSIAGDYEQYF. CDR3 nucleotides: TGTGCCAGCAGGAGCATAGCGGGAGACTACGAGCAGTACTTC.

Many counts were recorded for this clonotype. The chain uses TRBV9 and TRBJ2-5; a weak D match, TRBD1 (6 bases). The V and J ends lost 2 bases and 3 bases respectively, with 8 bases between them. Germline V gives CDR1 SGDLS, CDR2 YYNGEE. The CDR3 has 13 residues. In DNA form, the CDR3 reads TGTGCCAGCAGCGTGGCAGGGGAAGAGACCCAGTACTTC. This translates into CASSVAGEETQYF.

The chain carries TRBV29-1 and TRBJ2-5, with 7 bases identical to TRBD2. Germline lookup yields CDR1 SQVTM and CDR2 ANQGSEA. The CDR3 length is 13 residues. V shed 6 bases and J 2 bases; nucleotides not matched to a gene: 6. For the CDR3, the DNA is TGCAGCGTCTCCGGGACTAAACAAGAGACCCAGTACTTC. Encoded protein: CSVSGTKQETQYF.

J is TRBJ1-3 and V is TRBV9; no definite D call. This CDR3 spans 14 amino acids. CDR1 is SGDLS and CDR2 is YYNGEE in the germline V gene. V dropped 0 bases and J dropped 3 bases, with 7 bases sitting between them. In DNA form, the CDR3 reads TGTGCCAGCAGCGTAGAGGGAGGTGGAAACACCATATATTTT. Translated: CASSVEGGGNTIYF. Looking up the rest from reference TRBV9 and TRBJ1-3 gives the full variable domain: DSGVTQTPKHLITATGQRVTLRCSPRSGDLSVYWYQQSLDQGLQFLIQYYNGEERAKGNILERFSAQQFPDLHSELNLSSLELGDSALYFCASSVEGGGNTIYFGEGSWLTVV.

V gene TRBV20-1 combines with J gene TRBJ1-5; the match to TRBD1 covers 8 bases. From germline, CDR1 is DFQATT and CDR2 SNEGSKA (reference sequence). Germline trimming cut 6 bases from V and 0 bases from J; bases unmatched to any gene: 7. CDR3 length: 15 amino acids. The CDR3 DNA sequence: TGCAGTGCCTCCGGGACAGGCGATAGCAATCAGCCCCAGCATTTT. Protein product: CSASGTGDSNQPQHF.

The V and J genes are TRBV11-2 and TRBJ2-7, with a possible D match to TRBD1 (5 bases). V lost 11 bases, J lost 4 bases, and 18 bases lay in between. The germline V gene has CDR1 SGHAT and CDR2 FQNNGV. This CDR3 comprises 13 residues. CDR3 nucleotides: TGTGCCTGGAGTCCAAACCAGGGTTACGAGCAGTACTTC. Protein product: CAWSPNQGYEQYF.

This clonotype was observed a single time. The J gene is TRBJ1-5, the V gene TRBV19; perhaps D is TRBD1 or TRBD2 (5 bases each). Gene TRBJ2-3 matches the end of the DNA better, so the J call may be wrong. The germline gives CDR1 LNHDA, CDR2 SQIVND (reference sequence). This CDR3 is built from 13 residues. The CDR3 here is CASSIGTGQPQYF. In nucleotides, the CDR3 is TGTGCCAGTAGTATCGGGACGGGTCAGCCCCAGTATTTT.

The chain recombines TRBV2 with TRBJ2-5; 8 positions match TRBD2. Germline CDR1 SNHLY, CDR2 FYNNEI. The ends lost 3 bases at V and 5 bases at J; junction bases unmatched: 5. This CDR3 comprises 14 residues. DNA for the CDR3: TGTGCCAGCAGTGAGGGGCTAGCGGGTGAGACCCAGTACTTC. Translating it yields CASSEGLAGETQYF.

The gene calls are TRBV11-1 and TRBJ2-3; TRBD2 is a possible D gene (6 bases). CDR1 is SGHAT, CDR2 FQDESV, per germline (reference sequence). With 4 bases removed from V and 6 bases from J, the gap between germline ends came to 23 bases. The CDR3 has 17 amino acids. This CDR3 reads CASSSRTVSGSRDTQYF. The CDR3 bases are TGTGCCAGCAGCTCCCGGACGGTTAGCGGTTCGCGGGATACGCAGTATTTT.

The sample holds many counts of this clonotype. The chain combines TRBV7-8 with TRBJ1-6; D is uncertain. This CDR3 comprises 15 residues. Between the trimmed V and J ends, which lost 0 bases and 5 bases, there was a span of 8 bases. Germline V lookup: CDR1 SGHVS, CDR2 FQNEAQ. The CDR3 loop is CASSLAFQNNSPLHF. The CDR3 nucleotides are TGTGCCAGCAGCTTAGCGTTCCAGAATAATTCACCCCTCCACTTT.

This clonotype was observed a handful of times. The rearrangement joins TRBV7-9 to TRBJ2-3; 13 nucleotides match TRBD2. V lost 5 bases to trimming and J lost 2 bases; unmatched junction nucleotides: 10. Germline CDR1 reads SEHNR; CDR2 reads FQNEAQ (reference sequence). The CDR3 contains 18 residues. For the CDR3, the DNA is TGTGCCAGCAGCCTTCGGACTAGCGGGAGTTCAAACACAGATACGCAGTATTTT. Amino acids: CASSLRTSGSSNTDTQYF.

To note about this clonotype: A read error is possible here, since a much larger clone lies one base away. V gene TRBV5-6 combines with J gene TRBJ2-5; tentatively, D is TRBD1 or TRBD2 (6 bases each). Germline CDR1 is SGHDT and CDR2 is YYEEEE. This CDR3 spans 14 amino acids. The CDR3 DNA reads TGTGTCAGCAGCCAAGATGGGGGGCGAGAGACCCAGTACTTC. As protein: CVSSQDGGRETQYF.

This clonotype was counted many times. The V call is TRBV10-3, the J call TRBJ1-1, with TRBD1 as a possible D gene (5 bases). The CDR3 is 17 residues long. V gave up 4 bases and J gave up 3 bases, with 21 bases separating them. CDR1 is ENHRY, CDR2 SYGVKD, per germline. The CDR3 here is CAISGGPYTGSDTEAFF. The CDR3 DNA follows: TGTGCCATCAGTGGGGGACCATATACGGGTTCGGACACTGAAGCTTTCTTT.

This clonotype came up many times. The gene calls are TRBV12-3 or TRBV12-4 and TRBJ1-2; tentatively, D is TRBD1 (5 bases). CDR3 size: 15 residues. V dropped 3 bases and J dropped 5 bases, with 16 bases sitting between them. CDR3 region: CASSFWVLGEYGYTF. CDR3 nucleotide sequence: TGTGCCAGCAGTTTCTGGGTTTTAGGGGAATATGGCTACACCTTC.

This clonotype was counted a few times. The chain recombines TRBV19 with TRBJ1-1, with a possible D match to TRBD1 (6 bases). The CDR3 contains 14 residues. Germline CDR1 LNHDA, CDR2 SQIVND (reference sequence). V was clipped by 4 bases and J by 3 bases, with 12 bases between them. CDR3: CASSTRQDYTEAFF. The CDR3 region has the DNA TGTGCCAGTAGTACTCGACAGGACTACACTGAAGCTTTCTTT.